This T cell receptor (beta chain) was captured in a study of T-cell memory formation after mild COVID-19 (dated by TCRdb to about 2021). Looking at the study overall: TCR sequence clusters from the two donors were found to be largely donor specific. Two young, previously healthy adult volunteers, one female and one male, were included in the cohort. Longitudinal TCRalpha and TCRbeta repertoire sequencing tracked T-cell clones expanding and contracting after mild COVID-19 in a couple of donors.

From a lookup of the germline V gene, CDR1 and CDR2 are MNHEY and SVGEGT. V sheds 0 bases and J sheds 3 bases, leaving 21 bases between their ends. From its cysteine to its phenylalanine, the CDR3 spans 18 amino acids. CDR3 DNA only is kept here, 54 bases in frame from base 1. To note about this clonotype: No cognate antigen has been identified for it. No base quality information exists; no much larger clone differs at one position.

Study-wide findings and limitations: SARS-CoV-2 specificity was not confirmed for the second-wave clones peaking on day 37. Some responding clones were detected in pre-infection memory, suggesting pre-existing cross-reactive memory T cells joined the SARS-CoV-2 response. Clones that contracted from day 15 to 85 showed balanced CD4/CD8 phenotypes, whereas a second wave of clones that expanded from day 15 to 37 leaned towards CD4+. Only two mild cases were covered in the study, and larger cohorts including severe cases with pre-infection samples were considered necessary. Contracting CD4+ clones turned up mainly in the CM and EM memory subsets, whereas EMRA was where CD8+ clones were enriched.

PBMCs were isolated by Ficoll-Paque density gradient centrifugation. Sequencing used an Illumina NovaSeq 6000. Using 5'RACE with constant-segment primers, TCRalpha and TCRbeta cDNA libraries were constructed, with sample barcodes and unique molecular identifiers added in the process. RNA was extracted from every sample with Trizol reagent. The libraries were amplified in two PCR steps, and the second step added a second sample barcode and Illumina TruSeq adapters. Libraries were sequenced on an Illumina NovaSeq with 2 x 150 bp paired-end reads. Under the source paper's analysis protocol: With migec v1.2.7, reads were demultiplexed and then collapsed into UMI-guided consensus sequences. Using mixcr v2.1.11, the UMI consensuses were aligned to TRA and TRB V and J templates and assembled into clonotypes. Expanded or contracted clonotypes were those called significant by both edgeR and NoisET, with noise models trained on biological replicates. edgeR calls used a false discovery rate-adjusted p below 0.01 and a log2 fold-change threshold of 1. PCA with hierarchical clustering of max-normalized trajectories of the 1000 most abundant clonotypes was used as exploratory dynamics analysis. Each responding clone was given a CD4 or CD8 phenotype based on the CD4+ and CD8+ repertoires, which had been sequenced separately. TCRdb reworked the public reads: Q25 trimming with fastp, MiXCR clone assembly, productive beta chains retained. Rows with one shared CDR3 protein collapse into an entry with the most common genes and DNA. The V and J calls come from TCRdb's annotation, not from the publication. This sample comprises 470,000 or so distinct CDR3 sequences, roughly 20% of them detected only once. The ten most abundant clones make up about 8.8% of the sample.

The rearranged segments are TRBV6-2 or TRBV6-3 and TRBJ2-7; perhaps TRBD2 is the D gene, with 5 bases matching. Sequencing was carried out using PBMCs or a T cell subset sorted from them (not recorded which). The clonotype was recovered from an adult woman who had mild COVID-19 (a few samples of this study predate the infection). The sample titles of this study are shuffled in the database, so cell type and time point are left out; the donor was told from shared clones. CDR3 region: CASSYSTDLKIDHYEQYF. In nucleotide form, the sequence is TGTGCCAGCAGTTACTCGACGGACTTAAAAATAGACCACTACGAGCAGTACTTC.